The 29 T cell receptor beta chains below come from one sample, sequenced in a study of blood T cell repertoires in COVID-19. Repertoires were generated with immunoSEQ multiplex PCR, while TCRdb's copy carries only in-frame clones and drops some. Here the sample spans about 280,000 clones, approximately 86% being singletons. The sequenced sample consisted of peripheral blood. Source of these receptors: a woman aged 25 to 45 who had recovered from COVID-19.

The rearrangement joins TRBV28 to TRBJ1-1; a weak D match, TRBD1 (5 bases). V was trimmed by 3 bases and J by 5 bases, leaving 13 bases between them. Germline V lookup: CDR1 MDHEN, CDR2 SYDVKM. This CDR3 spans 14 amino acids. The chain's CDR3 is CASSFAAGKTEAFF. The DNA of the CDR3 is TGTGCCAGCAGTTTCGCCGCAGGGAAAACTGAAGCTTTCTTT. Supplemented by reference TRBV28 and TRBJ1-1, the full variable domain reads DVKVTQSSRYLVKRTGEKVFLECVQDMDHENMFWYRQDPGLGLRLIYFSYDVKMKEKGDIPEGYSVSREKKERFSLILESASTNQTSMYLCASSFAAGKTEAFFGQGTRLTVV.

The gene calls are TRBV6-1 and TRBJ1-2; 8 bases line up with TRBD1. CDR1 and CDR2 from the germline V gene are MNHNS and SASEGT. V lost 4 bases, J lost 6 bases, and 13 bases stayed unmatched. The CDR3 is 16 amino acids. The CDR3 sequence: CASSGISDRVINGYTF. The DNA of the CDR3 is TGTGCCAGCAGTGGGATTTCGGACAGGGTTATAAATGGCTACACCTTC.

The gene calls are TRBV6-2 or TRBV6-3 and TRBJ2-3; 8 bases match TRBD2. CDR3 length: 18 residues. The junction had 16 bases not matched to a gene; V was cut back by 6 bases and J by 2 bases. Germline V gene data show CDR1 as MNHEY and CDR2 as SVGEGT. The CDR3 DNA is TGTGCCAGCAGCGACCGGAGGGGTAGCGGGAATCCCACAGATACGCAGTATTTT. This gives the protein CASSDRRGSGNPTDTQYF.

The chain uses TRBV2 and TRBJ2-5; D might be TRBD1 (5 bases). V lost 0 bases and J lost 5, with 10 bases in between. The germline gives CDR1 SNHLY, CDR2 FYNNEI. The CDR3 totals 14 residues. Here the CDR3 reads CASSEAAQGETQYF. The CDR3 region has the DNA TGTGCCAGCAGTGAAGCGGCCCAGGGCGAGACCCAGTACTTC.

This clone came up once. This chain joins TRBV2 and TRBJ2-1; TRBD1 might be the D (6 bases). In germline, CDR1 is SNHLY, CDR2 FYNNEI. V gave up 3 bases and J gave up 6 bases, with 15 bases separating them. CDR3 length equals 15 residues. CDR3 DNA: TGTGCCAGCAGTGAGGGGGCCAATACGATCAATGAGCAGTTCTTC. It encodes CASSEGANTINEQFF.

This clone is a singleton in its sample. This rearrangement joins TRBV5-1 to TRBJ2-1, with TRBD2 matching over 9 bases. The germline gives CDR1 SGHRS, CDR2 YFSETQ. The CDR3 spans 16 residues. The V and J ends lost 1 base and 6 bases, in that order; junction bases with no gene match: 8. CDR3 sequence reads: CASSLRVAGGGNEQFF. The CDR3 region has the DNA TGCGCCAGCAGCTTGCGGGTCGCGGGAGGGGGCAATGAGCAGTTCTTC.

The chain couples TRBV18 to TRBJ2-5; D is possibly TRBD1 (6 bases). CDR3 size: 14 residues. Trimming stripped 6 bases from V and 2 bases from J, with 13 bases between. Germline assignment: CDR1 KGHSH and CDR2 LQKENI. CDR3 in DNA: TGTGCCAGCTCGGGGCCGGACAGTCAAGAGACCCAGTACTTC. The encoded protein is CASSGPDSQETQYF.

The V call is TRBV19, the J call TRBJ2-3; 8 bases fit TRBD2. The length of the CDR3 is 16 residues. J was trimmed by 0 bases and V by 5 bases; bases with no gene match: 7. Germline V gene data show CDR1 as LNHDA and CDR2 as SQIVND (reference sequence). The DNA of the CDR3 is TGTGCCAGTAGTGTTGCCGGGACTAGAAGCACAGATACGCAGTATTTT. This encodes CASSVAGTRSTDTQYF.

This clone came up a few times. The chain employs TRBV5-1 and TRBJ2-5, with TRBD2 matching 11 bases. The ends lost 0 bases at V and 2 bases at J; junction bases unmatched: 0. The germline gives CDR1 SGHRS, CDR2 YFSETQ. The CDR3 is 15 amino acids. This chain's CDR3 is CASSLASGGQETQYF. The CDR3 DNA sequence: TGCGCCAGCAGCTTGGCTAGCGGGGGGCAAGAGACCCAGTACTTC.

The genes are TRBV2 and TRBJ2-2; D perhaps matches TRBD2 (5 bases). This CDR3 spans 16 amino acids. Germline V gene sequence: CDR1 SNHLY, CDR2 FYNNEI. V was shortened by 1 base and J by 2 bases, with 11 bases between the two germline ends. In DNA form, the CDR3 reads TGTGCCAGCAGTGAAGAATTACGGGGAAACACCGGGGAGCTGTTTTTT. The encoded protein is CASSEELRGNTGELFF. Variable domain in full (rest from reference TRBV2 and TRBJ2-2): EPEVTQTPSHQVTQMGQEVILRCVPISNHLYFYWYRQILGQKVEFLVSFYNNEISEKSEIFDDQFSVERPDGSNFTLKIRSTKLEDSAMYFCASSEELRGNTGELFFGEGSRLTVL.

The chain couples TRBV10-1 to TRBJ1-2; the match to TRBD1 covers 12 bases. This CDR3 region has 16 residues. Germline lookup yields CDR1 WNHNN and CDR2 SYGVQD (reference sequence). J lost 2 bases, V lost 6 bases, and 7 bases had no gene match. The CDR3 loop reads CASSRDRGPPNYGYTF. CDR3 nucleotides: TGCGCCAGCAGCAGGGACAGGGGGCCGCCAAACTATGGCTACACCTTC.

The V call is TRBV11-2, the J call TRBJ2-7, with 7 positions matching TRBD2. The J segment lost 2 bases and the V segment lost 1 base, leaving 11 bases of the junction unmatched. Germline CDR1 reads SGHAT; CDR2 reads FQNNGV. This CDR3 spans 17 amino acids. The CDR3 nucleotides read TGTGCCAGCAGCTTAGGGGGCGGCGGGAGATTCGCCTACGAGCAGTACTTC. Residues: CASSLGGGGRFAYEQYF.

In this sample, this clone turned up a few times. This sequence joins TRBV28 and TRBJ2-7, with D uncertain. V gave up 3 bases and J gave up 4 bases, with 4 bases separating them. The V gene's germline CDR1 is MDHEN and CDR2 SYDVKM. The CDR3 has 11 amino acids. CDR3 coding DNA: TGTGCCAGCAGTTTCCGTTACGAGCAGTACTTC. Translation: CASSFRYEQYF.

The rearrangement uses TRBV6-5 and TRBJ1-1; D is uncertain. CDR3 length equals 16 residues. Per the germline V gene, CDR1 is MNHEY and CDR2 is SVGAGI. V lost 0 bases, J lost 0 bases, and 11 bases lay in between. This CDR3 is CASSYSAGLMNTEAFF. CDR3 in DNA: TGTGCCAGCAGTTACTCGGCAGGACTCATGAACACTGAAGCTTTCTTT.

Here the CDR3 reads CASSYSGDRSYEQYF. CDR3 coding DNA: TGTGCCAGCAGTTACTCCGGGGACAGGTCCTACGAGCAGTACTTC. V usage is TRBV6-5 and J usage is TRBJ2-7, with 8 positions matching TRBD1. Per the germline V gene, CDR1 is MNHEY and CDR2 is SVGAGI. The CDR3 length is 15 residues. V was pared by 0 bases and J by 1 base, with 2 bases of the junction left unmatched.

This chain connects TRBV4-2 to TRBJ2-7; a possible D gene is TRBD1 (5 bases). Trimming removed 0 bases from V and 0 bases from J, with 9 bases in between. The CDR3 runs 15 residues. CDR1 and CDR2 from the germline V gene are LGHNA and YNFKEQ. The CDR3 spells CASSQDQGDSYEQYF. The CDR3 DNA follows: TGTGCCAGCAGCCAAGATCAAGGGGACTCCTACGAGCAGTACTTC.

V and J are TRBV28 and TRBJ2-3; possibly TRBD2 for D (6 bases). Germline V gene data show CDR1 as MDHEN and CDR2 as SYDVKM. This CDR3 comprises 13 residues. V shed 10 bases and J shed 0 bases, with 11 bases lying between them. For the CDR3, the DNA is TGTGCCACCAACCGGGGGAGCACAGATACGCAGTATTTT. It encodes CATNRGSTDTQYF.

The chain employs TRBV6-6 and TRBJ2-7; 11 bases match TRBD2. Trimming took 10 bases from V and 5 from J; bases not matched to a gene: 10. Germline V CDR1 and CDR2: MNHNY, SVGAGI (reference sequence). This CDR3 is 14 amino acids long. The CDR3 is CATKTSGSSHEQYF. Written as DNA, the CDR3 is TGTGCCACCAAAACTAGCGGGAGTTCCCACGAGCAGTACTTC.

This clone came up once. The chain recombines TRBV19 with TRBJ1-4; 7 nucleotides agree with TRBD1. Germline V gene lookup returns CDR1 LNHDA and CDR2 SQIVND (reference sequence). The J segment lost 0 bases and the V segment lost 3 bases, leaving 7 bases of the junction unmatched. This CDR3 comprises 17 residues. As DNA, the CDR3 is TGTGCCAGTAGTATTCAAGGGGGCCGTGCAACTAATGAAAAACTGTTTTTT. Protein: CASSIQGGRATNEKLFF.

CDR3 loop: CASSFLPGQGSYEQYF. CDR3 coding DNA: TGTGCCAGCAGCTTTTTGCCGGGACAGGGCTCCTACGAGCAGTACTTC. The chain joins TRBV7-2 to TRBJ2-7; 9 bases match TRBD1. The CDR3 runs 16 residues. With 3 bases clipped from V and 0 bases from J, the junction kept 6 bases outside the gene matches. The germline gives CDR1 SGHTA, CDR2 FQGNSA.

The chain is built from TRBV7-2 and TRBJ1-2; D possibly corresponds to TRBD1 (5 bases). The CDR3 is 15 residues long. CDR1 is SGHTA, CDR2 FQGNSA, per germline. V dropped 4 bases and J dropped 4 bases, with 16 bases sitting between them. CDR3 residues: CASSSPGGVPYGYTF. CDR3 DNA sequence: TGTGCCAGCAGCTCCCCCGGGGGGGTCCCCTATGGCTACACCTTC.

This chain links TRBV5-1 with TRBJ1-1; D possibly corresponds to TRBD1 (6 bases). The CDR3 has 13 amino acids. Germline V gene data show CDR1 as SGHRS and CDR2 as YFSETQ. V dropped 3 bases and J dropped 7 bases, with 13 bases sitting between them. CDR3 sequence: CASSSDLTGEAFF. CDR3 DNA: TGCGCCAGCAGCTCGGATTTGACAGGTGAAGCTTTCTTT. Complete variable domain (other parts from reference TRBV5-1 and TRBJ1-1): KAGVTQTPRYLIKTRGQQVTLSCSPISGHRSVSWYQQTPGQGLQFLFEYFSETQRNKGNFPGRFSGRQFSNSRSEMNVSTLELGDSALYLCASSSDLTGEAFFGQGTRLTVV.

The chain recombines TRBV6-2 or TRBV6-3 with TRBJ2-4; 15 nucleotides agree with TRBD2. V dropped 2 bases and J dropped 1; count of bases not matched to a gene: 9. Germline V lookup: CDR1 MNHEY, CDR2 SVGEGT. The CDR3 is 20 residues long. In DNA form, the CDR3 reads TGTGCCAGCAGTTACGGGACTAGCGGGAGGATATCGGTGGCCAAAAACATTCAGTACTTC. Its protein is CASSYGTSGRISVAKNIQYF.

This chain joins TRBV30 and TRBJ2-7, with D possibly being TRBD1 (6 bases). The CDR3 has 13 amino acids. V was clipped by 2 bases and J by 6 bases, with 14 bases between them. Germline V lookup: CDR1 GTSNPN, CDR2 SVGIG (reference sequence). The CDR3 sequence: CAWSPRDMSEQYF. In DNA form, the CDR3 reads TGTGCCTGGAGTCCCCGGGACATGTCCGAGCAGTACTTC.

As to this clone: Germline is not matched at one junction end, which may reflect a read error. The chain has TRBV6-2 or TRBV6-3 and TRBJ2-7; 7 bases match TRBD2. Germline CDR1 MNHEY, CDR2 SVGEGT. This CDR3 comprises 14 residues. CDR3 DNA sequence: TGTGCCAGCAGTTACGGACTAGTCTCCCACGAGCAGTACTTC. It translates to CASSYGLVSHEQYF.

The chain has TRBV29-1 and TRBJ1-1, with D perhaps matching TRBD1 (6 bases). The CDR3 loop spans 13 amino acids. CDR1 is SQVTM and CDR2 is ANQGSEA in the germline V gene. V was shortened by 8 bases and J by 1 base, with 14 bases between the two germline ends. As DNA, the CDR3 is TGCAGCACCCTCGAGGGGGAGAACACTGAAGCTTTCTTT. This sequence encodes CSTLEGENTEAFF. Full variable domain (missing parts from reference TRBV29-1 and TRBJ1-1): SAVISQKPSRDICQRGTSLTIQCQVDSQVTMMFWYRQQPGQSLTLIATANQGSEATYESGFVIDKFPISRPNLTFSTLTVSNMSPEDSSIYLCSTLEGENTEAFFGQGTRLTVV.

The chain employs TRBV7-9 and TRBJ2-5, with TRBD1 matching 9 bases. After removal of 4 bases from V and 4 bases from J, the junction contained 10 bases not matched to a gene. Germline CDR1 and CDR2: SEHNR and FQNEAQ (reference sequence). This CDR3 is 16 amino acids long. Here the CDR3 reads CASSSYGQGIGETQYF. CDR3 DNA sequence: TGTGCCAGCAGCTCGTACGGACAGGGGATAGGAGAGACCCAGTACTTC.

The table lists this clone with a count of one. V is TRBV19 and J is TRBJ1-1; TRBD1 might be the D (5 bases). Deletions cut 7 bases from V and 0 bases from J, with 15 bases between. The CDR3 has 15 amino acids. Germline V CDR1 and CDR2: LNHDA, SQIVND (reference sequence). CDR3 sequence (DNA): TGTGCCAGTACCTCCCGGGGGGGAGTGAACACTGAAGCTTTCTTT. It yields the protein CASTSRGGVNTEAFF.

This clone has a handful of counts. The chain combines TRBV6-2 or TRBV6-3 with TRBJ2-1; 8 positions match TRBD2. This CDR3 is 15 amino acids long. The J segment lost 5 bases and the V segment lost 1 base, leaving 4 bases of the junction unmatched. CDR1 MNHEY and CDR2 SVGEGT come from the germline V gene. The CDR3 region is CASSYFGLANNEQFF. DNA of the CDR3: TGTGCCAGCAGTTACTTCGGACTAGCTAACAATGAGCAGTTCTTC.